The 8 T cell receptor beta chains presented below share a single source sample, sequenced in a study of CD8+CD57+ T cells in acquired aplastic anemia. Profiling that covered TCR beta VDJ and CDR3 relied on genomic DNA as its template. TCRdb passed the reads through MiXCR, listing each CDR3 protein once. The sample holds 400,000 to 500,000 distinct CDR3 sequences, roughly 68% seen once. Sample: sorted CD4+, CD8+, or CD8+CD57+ T cells (not recorded which) from PBMCs. These TCRs come from a human donor in good health, serving as a control.

This clonotype was observed at least ten times. The chain combines TRBV7-2 with TRBJ2-5; unclear D gene. In germline, CDR1 is SGHTA, CDR2 FQGNSA. The CDR3 is 14 residues long. The V end was cut by 4 bases, the J end by 2 bases, with 11 bases between. The CDR3 region has the DNA TGTGCCAGCAGCTACCGGTCGTCGCAAGAGACCCAGTACTTC. It is translated as CASSYRSSQETQYF. The full variable domain, completed using reference TRBV7-2 and TRBJ2-5, is GAGVSQSPSNKVTEKGKDVELRCDPISGHTALYWYRQSLGQGLEFLIYFQGNSAPDKSGLPSDRFSAERTGGSVSTLTIQRTQQEDSAVYLCASSYRSSQETQYFGPGTRLLVL.

Points on this clonotype: This clone may be a read error of a much larger clone one base away. CDR3 in DNA: TGTGTCAGCAGACCTAACAGGGGCCACCAAGAGACCCAGTACTTC. Its translation is CVSRPNRGHQETQYF. This chain links TRBV12-3 or TRBV12-4 with TRBJ2-5; 7 bases map to TRBD1. This CDR3 is built from 15 residues.

This chain links TRBV9 with TRBJ1-6; D may be TRBD1 (5 bases). The CDR3 spans 14 residues. Per germline, CDR1 SGDLS and CDR2 YYNGEE. V lost 0 bases, J lost 8 bases, and 9 bases lay in between. The CDR3 loop reads CASSVGRDDSPLHF. Written as DNA, the CDR3 is TGTGCCAGCAGCGTAGGACGGGACGATTCACCCCTCCACTTT.

As regards this clonotype: The CDR3 ends on some other residue instead of the conserved phenylalanine or tryptophan, so this is likely a read error. No DNA is shown, since the ends of the CDR3 on it are uncertain; the CDR3 is the one TCRdb lists. This chain connects TRBV7-2 to TRBJ2-5; TRBD1, the table's D call, lacks a check against the DNA. The CDR3 is 13 amino acids long, termini counted. CDR1 is SGHTA and CDR2 is FQGNSA in the germline V gene. CDR3 in amino acids: CASSFRDRRSPLH.

Ten or more counts support this clonotype. V and J are TRBV7-2 and TRBJ2-5; D is undetermined. V lost 3 bases to trimming and J lost 3 bases, with 14 bases between them. Germline V gene sequence: CDR1 SGHTA, CDR2 FQGNSA. CDR3 length: 15 amino acids. In DNA, the CDR3 is TGTGCCAGCAGCTTTCGGGCAGGTGCGGAAGAGACCCAGTACTTC. Its protein is CASSFRAGAEETQYF.

This sequence joins TRBV4-1 and TRBJ1-1, with D tentatively TRBD1 (5 bases). The CDR3 has 11 residues. Germline CDR1 reads MGHRA; CDR2 reads YSYEKL. V lost 6 bases and J 8 bases, leaving 10 bases between the germline ends. The CDR3 DNA reads as TGCGCCAGCAGTACAGGTCCCGAAGCTTTCTTT. It translates to CASSTGPEAFF.

This chain connects TRBV19 to TRBJ2-7; D perhaps matches TRBD1 (6 bases). The germline gives CDR1 LNHDA, CDR2 SQIVND (reference sequence). The CDR3 totals 16 residues. V was shortened by 9 bases and J by 12 bases, with 33 bases between the two germline ends. The CDR3 DNA is TGTGCCAGCAGTGGTACAGGGACCGGGGCTCGGTACGACATGTACTTC. Translated, it gives CASSGTGTGARYDMYF.

This clonotype came up many times. At one end the junction does not follow the germline gene, possibly because of a read error. The chain uses TRBV30 and TRBJ2-2; D is possibly TRBD2 (7 bases). This CDR3 has 14 residues. Germline V gene sequence: CDR1 GTSNPN, CDR2 SVGIG (reference sequence). CDR3 nucleotide sequence: TGTGCCGGGAGCGGGACACTGAACACCGGGGAGCTGTTTTTT. Amino acid sequence: CAGSGTLNTGELFF. The full variable domain, rest sourced from reference TRBV30 and TRBJ2-2, is SQTIHQWPATLVQPVGSPLSLECTVEGTSNPNLYWYRQAAGRGLQLLFYSVGIGQISSEVPQNLSASRPQDRQFILSSKKLLLSDSGFYLCAGSGTLNTGELFFGEGSRLTVL.